The T cell receptor (beta chain) described here comes from a study of T-cell reconstitution after alpha-beta-depleted transplantation in children. The CDR3 spans 17 residues. The germline V and J ends were trimmed by 5 bases and 6 bases, with 23 bases remaining between them. The V gene's germline CDR1 is SEHNR and CDR2 FQNEAQ (reference sequence). This clonotype appeared a few times. TCRbeta library construction was performed incorporating unique molecular identifiers. TCRdb called the PCR reads again in MiXCR, with one record for every CDR3 protein. Of 700,000 to 850,000 distinct CDR3 sequences in the sample, 15% to 20% were seen once.

This chain connects TRBV7-9 to TRBJ2-1; TRBD1 or TRBD2 may be the D gene (5 bases each). This sequence originates from a male patient younger than 18 who had a stem cell transplant for acute lymphoblastic leukemia, so the T cells may come from the graft donor. The sequencing used PBMCs, mostly from graft donor cells, collected 360 days after TCRalphabeta/CD19-depleted stem cell transplant. The CDR3 nucleotides read TGTGCCAGCAGCCCGAGGGGTCCCCCGAATCCGAGCAATGAGCAGTTCTTC. Protein: CASSPRGPPNPSNEQFF.